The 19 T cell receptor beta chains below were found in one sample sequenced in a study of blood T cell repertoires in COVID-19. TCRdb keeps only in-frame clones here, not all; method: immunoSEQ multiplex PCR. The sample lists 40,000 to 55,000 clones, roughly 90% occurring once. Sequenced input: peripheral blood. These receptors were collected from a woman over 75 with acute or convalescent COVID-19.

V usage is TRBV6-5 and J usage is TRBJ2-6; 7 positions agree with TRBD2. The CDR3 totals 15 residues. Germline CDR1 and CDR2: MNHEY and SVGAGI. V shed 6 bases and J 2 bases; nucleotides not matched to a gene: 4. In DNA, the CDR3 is TGTGCCAGCAGCGGGGGAGGGACTGGGGCCAACGTCCTGACTTTC. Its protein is CASSGGGTGANVLTF.

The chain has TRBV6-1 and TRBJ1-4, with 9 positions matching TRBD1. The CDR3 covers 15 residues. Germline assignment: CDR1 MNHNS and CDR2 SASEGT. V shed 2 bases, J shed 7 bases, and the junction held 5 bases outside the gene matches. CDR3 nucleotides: TGTGCCAGCAGTGAACCGGGACAGGGACGTGAAAAACTGTTTTTT. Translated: CASSEPGQGREKLFF.

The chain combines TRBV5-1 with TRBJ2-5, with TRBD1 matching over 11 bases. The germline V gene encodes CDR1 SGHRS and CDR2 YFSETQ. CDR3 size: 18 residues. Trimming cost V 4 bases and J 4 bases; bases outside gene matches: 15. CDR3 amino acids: CASSLRRGQGGRRETQYF. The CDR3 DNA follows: TGCGCCAGCAGCCTCCGACGGGGACAGGGGGGCCGGCGAGAGACCCAGTACTTC.

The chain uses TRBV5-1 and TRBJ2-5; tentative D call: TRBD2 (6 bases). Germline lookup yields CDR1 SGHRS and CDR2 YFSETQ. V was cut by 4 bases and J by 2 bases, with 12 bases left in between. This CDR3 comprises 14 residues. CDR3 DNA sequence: TGCGCCAGCAGCGCAATTAGCGGACAAGAGACCCAGTACTTC. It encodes CASSAISGQETQYF.

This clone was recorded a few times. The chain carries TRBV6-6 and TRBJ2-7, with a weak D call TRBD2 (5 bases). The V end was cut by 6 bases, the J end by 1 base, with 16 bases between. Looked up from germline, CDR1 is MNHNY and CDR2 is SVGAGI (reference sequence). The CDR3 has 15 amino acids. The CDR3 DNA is TGTGCCAGCAGGAAAGGACTCCTGAGTTCCTACGAGCAGTACGTC. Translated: CASRKGLLSSYEQYV.

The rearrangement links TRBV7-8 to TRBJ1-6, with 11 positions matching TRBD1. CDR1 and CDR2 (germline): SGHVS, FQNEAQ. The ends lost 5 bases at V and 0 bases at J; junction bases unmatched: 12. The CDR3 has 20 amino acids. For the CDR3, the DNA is TGTGCCAGCAGCCCTCTCCGGACAGGGGGCACGAGCTCCTATAATTCACCCCTCCACTTT. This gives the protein CASSPLRTGGTSSYNSPLHF.

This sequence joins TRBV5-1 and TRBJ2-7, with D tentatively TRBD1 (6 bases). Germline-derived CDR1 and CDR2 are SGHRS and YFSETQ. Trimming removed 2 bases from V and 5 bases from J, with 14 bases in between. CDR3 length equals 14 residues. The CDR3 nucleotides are TGCGCCAGCAGCTTCCAGGACAGTGGCGACGAGCAGTACGTC. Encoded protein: CASSFQDSGDEQYV.

CDR3 protein: CASRRAGSPAPYNEQFF. CDR3 bases: TGTGCCAGCAGGAGAGCGGGATCCCCAGCCCCTTACAATGAGCAGTTCTTC. The chain carries TRBV28 and TRBJ2-1; 7 nucleotides align to TRBD2. Germline CDR1 reads MDHEN; CDR2 reads SYDVKM. This CDR3 comprises 17 residues. J gave up 4 bases and V 6 bases, and 15 bases lay outside the gene matches.

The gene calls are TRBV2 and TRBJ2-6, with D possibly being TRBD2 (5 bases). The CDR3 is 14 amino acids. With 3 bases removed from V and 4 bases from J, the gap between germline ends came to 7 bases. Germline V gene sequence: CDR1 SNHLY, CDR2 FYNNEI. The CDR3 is CASSERAGANVLTF. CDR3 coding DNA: TGTGCCAGCAGTGAGCGGGCGGGGGCCAACGTCCTGACTTTC.

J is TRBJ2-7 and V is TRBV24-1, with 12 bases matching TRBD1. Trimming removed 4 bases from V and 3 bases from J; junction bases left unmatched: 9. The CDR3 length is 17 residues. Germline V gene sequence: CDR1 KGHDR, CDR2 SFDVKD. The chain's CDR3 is CATSEPTGTGGLYEQYV. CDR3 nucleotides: TGTGCCACCAGTGAGCCCACCGGGACAGGGGGCCTCTACGAGCAGTACGTC.

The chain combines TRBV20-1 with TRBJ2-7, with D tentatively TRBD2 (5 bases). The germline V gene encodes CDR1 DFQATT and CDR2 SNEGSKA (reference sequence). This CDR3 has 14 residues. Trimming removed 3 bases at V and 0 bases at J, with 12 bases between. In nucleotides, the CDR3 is TGCAGTGCTAGTCAAGACGGGAACTCCTACGAGCAGTACTTC. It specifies CSASQDGNSYEQYF.

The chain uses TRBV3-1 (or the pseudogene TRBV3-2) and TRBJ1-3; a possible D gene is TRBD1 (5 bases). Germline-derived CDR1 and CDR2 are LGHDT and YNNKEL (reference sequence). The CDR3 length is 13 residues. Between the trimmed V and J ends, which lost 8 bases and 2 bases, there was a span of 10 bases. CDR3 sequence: CASQKGTGNTIYF. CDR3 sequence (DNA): TGTGCCAGCCAAAAGGGGACTGGAAACACCATATATTTT.

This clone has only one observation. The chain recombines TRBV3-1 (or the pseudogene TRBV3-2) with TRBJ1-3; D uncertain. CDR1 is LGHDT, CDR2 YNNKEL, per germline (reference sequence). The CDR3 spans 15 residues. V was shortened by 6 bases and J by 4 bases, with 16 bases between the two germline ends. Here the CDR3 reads CASSFRLSGGNTIYF. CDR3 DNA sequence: TGTGCCAGCAGTTTCCGACTGTCGGGAGGAAACACCATATATTTT.

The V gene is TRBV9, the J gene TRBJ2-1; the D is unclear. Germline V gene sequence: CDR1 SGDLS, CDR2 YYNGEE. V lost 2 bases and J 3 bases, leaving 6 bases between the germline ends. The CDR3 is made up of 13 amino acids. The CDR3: CASSVADYNEQFF. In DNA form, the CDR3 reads TGTGCCAGCAGCGTTGCGGACTACAATGAGCAGTTCTTC.

CDR3 loop: CASSPSGANVLTF. In DNA form, the CDR3 reads TGTGCCAGCAGTCCGTCTGGGGCCAACGTCCTGACTTTC. The chain recombines TRBV12-3 or TRBV12-4 with TRBJ2-6; D not resolved. This CDR3 region has 13 residues. Trimming left V 5 bases short and J 1 base short, with 3 bases between.

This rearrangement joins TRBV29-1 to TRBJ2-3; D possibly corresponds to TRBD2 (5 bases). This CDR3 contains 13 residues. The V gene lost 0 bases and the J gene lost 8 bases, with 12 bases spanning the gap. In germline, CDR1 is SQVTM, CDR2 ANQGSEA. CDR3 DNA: TGCAGCGTTGAAGACCTGGGAGAGGGTACGCAGTATTTT. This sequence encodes CSVEDLGEGTQYF.

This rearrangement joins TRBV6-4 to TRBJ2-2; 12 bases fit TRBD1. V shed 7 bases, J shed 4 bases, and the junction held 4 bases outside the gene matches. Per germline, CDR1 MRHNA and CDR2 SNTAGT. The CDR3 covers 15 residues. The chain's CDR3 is CASKPGQGATGELFF. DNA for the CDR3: TGTGCCAGCAAGCCGGGACAGGGGGCCACCGGGGAGCTGTTTTTT.

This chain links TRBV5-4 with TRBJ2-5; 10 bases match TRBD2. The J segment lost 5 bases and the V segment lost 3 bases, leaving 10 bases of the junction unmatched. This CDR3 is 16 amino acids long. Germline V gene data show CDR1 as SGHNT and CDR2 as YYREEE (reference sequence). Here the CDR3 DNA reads TGTGCCAGCAGCTCCGCCAGCGGGGGGGCTTGGGAGACCCAGTACTTC. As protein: CASSSASGGAWETQYF.

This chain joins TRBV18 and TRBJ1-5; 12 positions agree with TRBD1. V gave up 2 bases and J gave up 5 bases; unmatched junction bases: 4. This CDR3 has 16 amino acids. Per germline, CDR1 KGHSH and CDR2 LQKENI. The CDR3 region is CASSPSGTGGDQPQHF. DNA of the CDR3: TGTGCCAGCTCACCATCCGGGACAGGGGGCGATCAGCCCCAGCATTTT.